This T cell receptor (beta chain) derives from a study of human T cells and chemical hapten exposure. This clonotype was seen ten or more times. Its antigen is currently unknown. Each cDNA molecule in the library carried unique molecular identifiers. In TCRdb, the 5' RACE reads were re-called with MiXCR into one record per CDR3 protein. The table includes approximately 140,000 distinct CDR3 sequences, 4.1% detected once. Whole-study results and caveats: Sensitizing to DPC left TCRs with a frequency above 1 in 1000 unaltered.

Whole blood, unfractionated, served as the material for total RNA extraction. The V gene's germline CDR1 is SGHVS and CDR2 FNYEAQ. V lost 7 bases and J lost 1; bases outside the gene matches: 11. CDR3 length equals 18 residues. The receptor's source is a female donor in good health. The V gene is TRBV7-6, the J gene TRBJ2-3; 13 bases align to TRBD2. DNA of the CDR3: TGTGCCAGCACCCCGGCCCGCGGACTAGCGGGGGGCACAGATACGCAGTATTTT. Its protein is CASTPARGLAGGTDTQYF.